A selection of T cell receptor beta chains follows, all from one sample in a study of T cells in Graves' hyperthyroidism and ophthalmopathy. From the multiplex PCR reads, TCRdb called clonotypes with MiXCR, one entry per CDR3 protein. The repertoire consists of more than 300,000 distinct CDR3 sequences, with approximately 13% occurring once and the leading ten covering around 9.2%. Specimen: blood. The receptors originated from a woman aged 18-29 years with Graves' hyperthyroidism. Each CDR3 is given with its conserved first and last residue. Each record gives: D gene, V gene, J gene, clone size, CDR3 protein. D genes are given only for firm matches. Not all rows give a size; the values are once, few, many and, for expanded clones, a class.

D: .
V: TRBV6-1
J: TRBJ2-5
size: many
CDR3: CVSTSSWETQYF

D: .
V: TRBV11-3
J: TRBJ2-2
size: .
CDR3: CASSLVSGTENTGELFF

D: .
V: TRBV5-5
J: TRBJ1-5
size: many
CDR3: CASSSGRYSNQPQHF

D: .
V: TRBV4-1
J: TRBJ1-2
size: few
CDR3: CASSPTMNAGPRGGYTF

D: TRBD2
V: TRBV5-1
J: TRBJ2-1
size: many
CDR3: CASSGTSGLKNNEQFF

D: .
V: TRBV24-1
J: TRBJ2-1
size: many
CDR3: CATSDHYSNYNEQFF

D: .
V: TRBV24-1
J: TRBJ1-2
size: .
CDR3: CATSDSTTAANYGYTF

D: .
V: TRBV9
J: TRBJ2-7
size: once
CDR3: CASSVGASQSSYEQYF

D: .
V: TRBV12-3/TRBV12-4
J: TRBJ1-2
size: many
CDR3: CASSPRRHYGYTF

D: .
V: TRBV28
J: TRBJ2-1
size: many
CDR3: CASRPGGSSYNEQFF

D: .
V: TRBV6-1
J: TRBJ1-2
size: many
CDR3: CATTWDGKYGYTF

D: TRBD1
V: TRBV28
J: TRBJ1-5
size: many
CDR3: CASSSQGAGDQPQHF

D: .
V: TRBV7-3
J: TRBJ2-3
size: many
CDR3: CASSPDPSTDTQYF

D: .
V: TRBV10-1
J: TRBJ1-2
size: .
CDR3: CATESGYYGYTF

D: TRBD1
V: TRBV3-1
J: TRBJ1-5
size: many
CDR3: CASSQAPSQGLGQPQHF

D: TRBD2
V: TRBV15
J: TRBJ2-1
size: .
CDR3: CATSRESSGTSSYNEQFF

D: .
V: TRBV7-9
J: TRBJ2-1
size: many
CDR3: CASSLILPDEQFF

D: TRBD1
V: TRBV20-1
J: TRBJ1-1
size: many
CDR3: CSATRTGAMNTEAFF

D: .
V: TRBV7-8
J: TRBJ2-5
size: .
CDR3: CASSLGLTETQYF

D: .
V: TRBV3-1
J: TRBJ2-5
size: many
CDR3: CASSQVRWVLQETQYF

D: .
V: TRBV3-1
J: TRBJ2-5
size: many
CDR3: CASSRGDEGTQYF

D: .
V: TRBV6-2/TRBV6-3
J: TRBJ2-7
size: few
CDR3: CASSYLDFNSYEQYF

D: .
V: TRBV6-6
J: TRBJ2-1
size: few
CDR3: CASSYSNPFLNEQFF

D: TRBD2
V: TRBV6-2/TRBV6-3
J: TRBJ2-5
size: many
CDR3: CASSQSGSRETQYF

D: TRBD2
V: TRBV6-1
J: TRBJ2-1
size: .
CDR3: CASRGEGSYNEQFF